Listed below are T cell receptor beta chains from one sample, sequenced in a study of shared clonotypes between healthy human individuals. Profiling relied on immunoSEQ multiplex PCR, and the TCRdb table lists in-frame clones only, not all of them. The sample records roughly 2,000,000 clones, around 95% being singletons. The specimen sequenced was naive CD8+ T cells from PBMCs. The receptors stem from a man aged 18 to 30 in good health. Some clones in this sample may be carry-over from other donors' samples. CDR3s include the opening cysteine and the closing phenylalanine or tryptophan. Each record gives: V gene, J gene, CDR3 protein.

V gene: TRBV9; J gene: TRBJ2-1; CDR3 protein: CASSISNEQFF
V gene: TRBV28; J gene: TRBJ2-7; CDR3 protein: CASSLTLAGAPYEQYF
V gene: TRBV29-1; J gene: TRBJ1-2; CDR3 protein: CSVDPPDRVDYGYTF
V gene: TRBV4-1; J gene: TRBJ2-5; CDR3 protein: CASSLRLALQETQYF
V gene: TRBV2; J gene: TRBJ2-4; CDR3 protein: CASSERLAGSTLAKNIQYF
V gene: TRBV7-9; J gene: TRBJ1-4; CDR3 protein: CASSLGPLNEKLFF
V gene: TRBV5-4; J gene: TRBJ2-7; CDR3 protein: CASSSRTKSYEQYF
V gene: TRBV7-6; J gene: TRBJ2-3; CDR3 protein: CASSLGRLGTGTDTQYF
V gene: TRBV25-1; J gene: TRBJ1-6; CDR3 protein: CASSERGPGSYNSPLHF
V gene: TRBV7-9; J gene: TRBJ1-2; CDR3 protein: CASSLGGTGDTYGYTF
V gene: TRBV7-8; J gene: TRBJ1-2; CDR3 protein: CASSLEQVNYGYTF
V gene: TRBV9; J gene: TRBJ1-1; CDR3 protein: CASSVAPGQKTRQNTEAFF
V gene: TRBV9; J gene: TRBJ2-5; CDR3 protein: CASSVGGVRVIGETQYF
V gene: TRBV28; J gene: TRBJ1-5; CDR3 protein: CASSSLPGSQHF
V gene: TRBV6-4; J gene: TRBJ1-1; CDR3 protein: CASSFNGNTEAFF
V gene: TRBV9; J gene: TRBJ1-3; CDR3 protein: CASRPRDSGNTIYF
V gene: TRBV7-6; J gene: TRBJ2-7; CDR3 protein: CASSLAGTGTGEQYF
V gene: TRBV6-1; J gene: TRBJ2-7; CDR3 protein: CASSVNRAAEQYF
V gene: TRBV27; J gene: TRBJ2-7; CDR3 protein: CASRGDRGIPYEQYF
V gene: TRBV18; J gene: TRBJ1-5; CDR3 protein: CASSTGGGNQPQHF
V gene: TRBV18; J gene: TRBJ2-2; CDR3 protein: CASSPGREYTGELFF
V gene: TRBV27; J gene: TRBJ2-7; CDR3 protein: CASSSRGRYEQYF
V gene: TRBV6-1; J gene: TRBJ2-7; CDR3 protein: CASSAIQGKGYEQYF
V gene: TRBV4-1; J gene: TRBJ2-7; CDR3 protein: CASSPTSRHYEQYF
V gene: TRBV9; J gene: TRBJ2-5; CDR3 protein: CASSRQPGRSYQETQYF
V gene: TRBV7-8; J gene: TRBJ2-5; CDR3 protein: CASSALTGQETQYF
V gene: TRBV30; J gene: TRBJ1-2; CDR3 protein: CAWSLSGDGYTF
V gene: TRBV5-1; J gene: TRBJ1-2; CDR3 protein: CASMAGTGLFNGYTF
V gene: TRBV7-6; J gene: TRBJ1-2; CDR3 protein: CASSPGTGINYGYTF
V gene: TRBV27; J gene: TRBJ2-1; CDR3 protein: CASSFQRGEQFF
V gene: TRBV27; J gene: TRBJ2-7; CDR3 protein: CASSLGTGSSYEQYF
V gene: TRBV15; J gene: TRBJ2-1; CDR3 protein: CATSSLSGQPPYNEQFF
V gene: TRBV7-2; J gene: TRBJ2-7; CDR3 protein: CASSLLRQAPTYEQYF
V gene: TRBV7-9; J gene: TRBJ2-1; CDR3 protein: CASSSPRGTRSYNEQFF
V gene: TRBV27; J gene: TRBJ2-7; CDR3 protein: CASSINKYYEQYF
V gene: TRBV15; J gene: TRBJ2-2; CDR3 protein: CATWGASTGELFF
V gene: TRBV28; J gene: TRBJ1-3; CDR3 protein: CASSFPGGGPGNTIYF
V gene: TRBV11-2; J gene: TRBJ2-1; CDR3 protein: CASSLGPGTGNEQFF
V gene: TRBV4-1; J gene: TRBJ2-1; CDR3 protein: CASSQEAYNEQFF
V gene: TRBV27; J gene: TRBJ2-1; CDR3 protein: CASSPETSGNEQFF
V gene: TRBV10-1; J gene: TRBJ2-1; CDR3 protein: CASTGSGTSGEQFF
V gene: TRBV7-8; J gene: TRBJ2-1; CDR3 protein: CASSPGGPYNEQFF
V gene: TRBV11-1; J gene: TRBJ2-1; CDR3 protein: CASSFPTGQSSYNEQFF
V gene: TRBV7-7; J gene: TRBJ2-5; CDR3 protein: CASSLRPTGLGETQYF
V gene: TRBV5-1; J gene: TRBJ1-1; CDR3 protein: CASSHRTGNTEAFF
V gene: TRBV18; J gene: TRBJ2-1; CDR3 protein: CASSYTGDSYNEQFF
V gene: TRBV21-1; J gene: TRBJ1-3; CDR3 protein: CASSKGTKGPSGNTIYF
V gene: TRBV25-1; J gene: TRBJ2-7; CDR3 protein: CASSETQGISYEQYF